The rows below give T cell receptor beta chains drawn from one sample of a study of CD8+ T cells in alopecia areata. The table came from immunoSEQ multiplex PCR; TCRdb's copy has only in-frame clones and leaves some out. The sample yields some 120,000 clones, 45% to 65% seen once. The sequencing here drew on CD4+ T cells sorted from blood, taken at week 0. Receptors originate from a human donor with alopecia areata. Each CDR3 is given with its conserved first and last residue. The D gene is left open where the match is weak. Where a row states a size, it is once, few, many or the class of an expanded clone; other rows omit it.

>TRBV27|-|-|TRBJ2-5
TGTGCCAGCAGTTTATGGTACAGGTTGGGTGAGACCCAGTACTTC
CASSLWYRLGETQYF
>TRBV7-2|-|-|TRBJ2-7
TGTGCCAGCAGCGACCGGACTGGATCCTACGAGCAGTACTTC
CASSDRTGSYEQYF
>TRBV7-2|-|few|TRBJ2-3
TGTGCCAGCAGCTTATGGGGCAGTCACACAGATACGCAGTATTTT
CASSLWGSHTDTQYF
>TRBV4-3|-|-|TRBJ2-7
TGCGCCAGCAGCCAGGCTAGCGCCAGCGAGCAGTACTTC
CASSQASASEQYF
>TRBV25-1|TRBD1|-|TRBJ2-1
TGTGCCAGCAGTGGTCTCGGGACAGATTACAATGAGCAGTTCTTC
CASSGLGTDYNEQFF
>TRBV5-1|-|-|TRBJ2-6
TGCGCCAGCAGCTTGATACAGGCCGAACCTGGGGCCAACGTCCTGACTTTC
CASSLIQAEPGANVLTF
>TRBV4-1|TRBD2|-|TRBJ2-7
TGCGCCAGCAGCCAAGGGGGGATTGTGCTGACTAGCGGGCCTCCAGGAGGCGAGCAGTACTTC
CASSQGGIVLTSGPPGGEQYF
>TRBV5-4|TRBD2|-|TRBJ2-1
TGTGCCAGCAGTAACGGGGGGGGTAGCTCCTACAATGAGCAGTTCTTC
CASSNGGGSSYNEQFF
>TRBV29-1|-|once|TRBJ1-2
TGCAGCGTTGAAGGGGGGACTGTAAACTATGGCTACACCTTC
CSVEGGTVNYGYTF
>TRBV4-1|-|few|TRBJ2-7
TGCGCCAGCAGCAAGACCGGAGGACTCTACGAGCAGTACTTC
CASSKTGGLYEQYF
>TRBV7-9|-|few|TRBJ2-3
TGTGCCAGCAGCTTAGCGGGGGCCAGCACAGATACGCAGTATTTT
CASSLAGASTDTQYF
>TRBV30|-|-|TRBJ1-1
TGTGCCTGGAGTTCTTTAGGGGCGCGGACTGAAGCTTTCTTT
CAWSSLGARTEAFF
>TRBV18|-|-|TRBJ2-1
TGTGCCAGCTCACCACCCCCCCGGGGGGCGAATGAGCAGTTCTTC
CASSPPPRGANEQFF
>TRBV4-1|-|-|TRBJ1-4
TGCGCCAGCAGCCAAGATTTTAAGGCAGAACGGATAGATGAAAAACTGTTTTTT
CASSQDFKAERIDEKLFF
>TRBV7-9|-|-|TRBJ2-1
TGTGCCAGCAGCTTAGCATCAAGCCTCAATGAGCAGTTCTTC
CASSLASSLNEQFF
>TRBV29-1|-|few|TRBJ2-3
TGCAGCGTTGTGGGAGTGGTAGATACGCAGTATTTT
CSVVGVVDTQYF
>TRBV18|TRBD1|-|TRBJ1-1
TGTGCCAGCTCACCAGACAGGGGACCGAACACTGAAGCTTTCTTT
CASSPDRGPNTEAFF
>TRBV27|TRBD2|-|TRBJ2-3
TGTGCCAGCAGTTCGTCCCAGCGGGAGGGCCGCACAGATACGCAGTATTTT
CASSSSQREGRTDTQYF
>TRBV6-5|-|-|TRBJ1-5
TGTGCCAGCAGTTACGGCAGGTATGGCAATCAGCCCCAGCATTTT
CASSYGRYGNQPQHF
>TRBV7-2|-|few|TRBJ2-3
TGTGCCAGCAGCTTAGTAGATACGCAGTATTTT
CASSLVDTQYF
>TRBV9|-|-|TRBJ2-3
TGTGCCAGCAGCGTAGAGTTAGCCACAGATACGCAGTATTTT
CASSVELATDTQYF
>TRBV7-9|TRBD1|few|TRBJ2-7
TGTGCCAGCGGGACAGGGGGCGACGAGCAGTACTTC
CASGTGGDEQYF
>TRBV10-3|-|-|TRBJ2-5
TGTGCCATCAGTGACTCGAGAGGGAAAGAGACCCAGTACTTC
CAISDSRGKETQYF
>TRBV27|-|-|TRBJ1-1
TGTGCCAGCAGCCGAATCAGGGTGGGTAACACTGAAGCTTTCTTT
CASSRIRVGNTEAFF
>TRBV5-1|-|-|TRBJ2-5
TGCGCCAGCAGCTTGGAGCGGAGCCACAAGAACACCCAGTACTTC
CASSLERSHKNTQYF
>TRBV14|-|-|TRBJ1-6
TGTGCCAGCAGACACGGACAGTATAATTCACCCCTCCACTTT
CASRHGQYNSPLHF
>TRBV7-2|-|few|TRBJ2-5
TGTGCCAGCCTCCCTATGGGACGGTCCCAAGAGACCCAGTACTTC
CASLPMGRSQETQYF
>TRBV2|-|few|TRBJ2-3
TGTGCCAGCAGTGAAGCCGACCGCACAGATACGCAGTATTTT
CASSEADRTDTQYF
>TRBV7-3|TRBD2|-|TRBJ2-3
TGTGCCAGCAGCCCGGGACTAGCGGGAGACACAGATACGCAGTATTTT
CASSPGLAGDTDTQYF
>TRBV10-3|-|-|TRBJ2-6
TGTGCCATCAGTGATGGGTTCTCTGGGGCCAACGTCCTGACTTTC
CAISDGFSGANVLTF
>TRBV10-3|-|-|TRBJ2-1
TGTGCCATCAGTGACCCAGATCCGAGCTCCTACAATGAGCAGTTCTTC
CAISDPDPSSYNEQFF
>TRBV5-4|-|-|TRBJ2-3
TGTGCCAGCAGCTTGGGGGGCAGGGGCACAGATACGCAGTATTTT
CASSLGGRGTDTQYF
>TRBV18|TRBD2|few|TRBJ2-3
TGTGCCAGCTCACGACTAGCGGGAGATGTCGATACGCAGTATTTT
CASSRLAGDVDTQYF
>TRBV27|TRBD2|-|TRBJ2-3
TGTGCCAGCAGTTCCTTTGCGGGAGGGTACACAGATACGCAGTATTTT
CASSSFAGGYTDTQYF
>TRBV9|-|-|TRBJ2-7
TGTGCCAGCAGCGTAGGGGTTGGGGGCGACGACGAGCAGTACTTC
CASSVGVGGDDEQYF
>TRBV5-4|-|-|TRBJ2-1
TGTGCCAGCAGCGACGGGACTCTCTACAATGAGCAGTTCTTC
CASSDGTLYNEQFF
>TRBV27|TRBD1|once|TRBJ1-4
TGTGCCAGCAGTTTATCACCCCCTTATGGGACAGGGGGGTCTAATGAAAAACTGTTTTTT
CASSLSPPYGTGGSNEKLFF
>TRBV10-3|TRBD1|few|TRBJ1-5
TGTGCCACAAAGACCGGGACAGAAAACAATCAGCCCCAGCATTTT
CATKTGTENNQPQHF
>TRBV6-5|-|few|TRBJ2-3
TGTGCCAGCAGTGCAAACGGGGGAGTAAATACGCAGTATTTT
CASSANGGVNTQYF
>TRBV7-7|TRBD2|-|TRBJ2-3
TGTGCCAGCAGCCCAGGAAGCGGGGGTGGAGATACGCAGTATTTT
CASSPGSGGGDTQYF
>TRBV6-5|-|-|TRBJ1-4
TGTGCCAGCACCCCCCGGGTGGTGGGGCATGAAAAACTGTTTTTT
CASTPRVVGHEKLFF
>TRBV6-6|-|-|TRBJ2-1
TGTGCCAGCAGTTACACGGAAGGCGATGAGCAGTTCTTC
CASSYTEGDEQFF
>TRBV2|-|-|TRBJ1-2
TGTGCCAGCAGCGCCGACACGGGTGATGGCTACACCTTC
CASSADTGDGYTF
>TRBV10-3|TRBD1|few|TRBJ2-7
TGTGCCATCAGAGCCGGGACAGTGAGGGACTCCTACGAGCAGTACTTC
CAIRAGTVRDSYEQYF
>TRBV7-2|-|once|TRBJ2-5
TGTGCCAGCAGCCAGGTGGGCGTGCAGACCCAGTACTTC
CASSQVGVQTQYF
>TRBV7-2|-|few|TRBJ2-5
TGTGCCAGCAGCTTAGAGCGGCTCAGAGAGACCCAGTACTTC
CASSLERLRETQYF
>TRBV7-3|TRBD1|-|TRBJ1-2
TGTGCCAGCAGCTTAACGGGACAGGGGACGGACGGCTACACCTTC
CASSLTGQGTDGYTF
>TRBV9|-|-|TRBJ1-1
TGTGCCAGCAGCGTAGACGTCTTGGGGAACACTGAAGCTTTCTTT
CASSVDVLGNTEAFF
>TRBV7-2|-|few|TRBJ2-2
TGTGCCAGCAGAGGCCCGAACACCGGGGAGCTGTTTTTT
CASRGPNTGELFF
>TRBV28|-|-|TRBJ1-2
TGTGCCAGCAGTTTAACCACAGCTAACTATGGCTACACCTTC
CASSLTTANYGYTF
>TRBV7-2|TRBD1|-|TRBJ2-7
TGTGCCAGCAGCCCGGACAGGTACGAGCAGTACTTC
CASSPDRYEQYF
>TRBV7-2|-|once|TRBJ1-1
TGTGCCAGCAGCTTAGAACAGGGCCGAGCTTTCTTT
CASSLEQGRAFF
>TRBV2|TRBD1|-|TRBJ2-4
TGTGCCACCAGACAGGGGGGGAACATTCAGTACTTC
CATRQGGNIQYF
>TRBV29-1|TRBD2|-|TRBJ2-3
TGCAGCGTTGAGGCTAGCGGGCTCACAGATACGCAGTATTTT
CSVEASGLTDTQYF